The sequence of this T cell receptor (beta chain) was determined in a study of PD-1 blockade in classical Hodgkin lymphoma. Here immunoSEQ multiplex PCR was the method, and the copy in TCRdb shows in-frame clones only, minus some. Of tens of thousands of clones in the sample, around two thirds are singletons; the top ten hold 5.5% to 6.5%. The V segment lost 5 bases and the J segment 4 bases; nucleotides outside the gene matches: 6. The CDR3 totals 15 residues. In germline, CDR1 is MNHEY, CDR2 SVGAGI. Every patient had relapsed following autologous stem cell transplantation, and cohorts differed in brentuximab vedotin exposure.

The material was peripheral blood mononuclear cells (PBMCs), obtained at baseline. This chain uses TRBV6-5 with TRBJ1-5, with 9 bases identical to TRBD1. This sequence originates from a human donor with classical Hodgkin lymphoma. The CDR3 region has the DNA TGTGCCAGCAGTCCCGGGACAGGGACAAATCAGCCCCAGCATTTT. It encodes CASSPGTGTNQPQHF.